The clone carrying this T cell receptor beta chain appeared a few times. No antigen is known for it. The Oncomine TCR Beta short-read assay was what sequenced the DNA obtained from cultured CD4+ T cells. One entry per CDR3 protein results from TCRdb running MiXCR on the PCR reads. The data show approximately 20,000 distinct CDR3 sequences, with approximately 51% seen just once and roughly 9% held by the top ten. Documented treatment: roughly 11-day PBMC culture with coronavirus spike peptide pools or control peptides (ViraFEST assay). The data belong to a study of vaccination and CD4 T cells after COVID-19. Study in general: The study collected post-vaccine samples a median around 67 days after dose two, with a range of 14 to 241.

This CDR3 is built from 15 residues. The V end was cut by 3 bases, the J end by 0 bases, with 11 bases between. Looked up from germline, CDR1 is ENHRY and CDR2 is SYGVKD. Sequencing was carried out using CD4+ T cells from blood, cultured in vitro. The receptor was derived from a human donor who had recovered from COVID-19. The V gene is TRBV10-3, the J gene TRBJ1-1; D uncertain. The CDR3 DNA reads TGTGCCATCAGTGAACCGACGTACATGAACACTGAAGCTTTCTTT. This encodes CAISEPTYMNTEAFF.